This TCR beta chain was obtained from a study of shared clonotypes between healthy human individuals. Study-wide results and limits: The diversity represented, both genetic and in exposure history, was limited by few donors.

Profiling relied on immunoSEQ multiplex PCR, and the TCRdb table lists in-frame clones only, not all of them. The table lists roughly 760,000 clones, approximately 79% of them singletons. This CDR3 region has 15 residues. Germline V gene lookup returns CDR1 MNHEY and CDR2 SVGAGI. V was cut by 2 bases and J by 2 bases, with 12 bases left in between. This clone showed up many times. Its cognate antigen is unknown. The material sequenced was memory CD4+ T cells sorted from blood. As for subset: CD45RA-negative fraction. The genes are TRBV6-5 and TRBJ1-1, with D uncertain. The sequence came from a woman in her 30s in good health. The CDR3 here is CASSYGSDFNTEAFF. CDR3 bases: TGTGCCAGCAGTTACGGGTCAGACTTTAACACTGAAGCTTTCTTT.